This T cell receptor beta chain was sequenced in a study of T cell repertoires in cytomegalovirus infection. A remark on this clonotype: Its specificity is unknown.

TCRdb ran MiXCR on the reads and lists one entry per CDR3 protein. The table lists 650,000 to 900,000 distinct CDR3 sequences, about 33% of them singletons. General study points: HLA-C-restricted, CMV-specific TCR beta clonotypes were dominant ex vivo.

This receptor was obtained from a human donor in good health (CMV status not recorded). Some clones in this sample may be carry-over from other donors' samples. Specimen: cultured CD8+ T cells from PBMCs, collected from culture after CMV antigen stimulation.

The CDR3 region is CASSSYTRGNTGELFF. CDR3 DNA sequence: TGTGCCAGCAGCTCGTACACCAGGGGTAACACCGGGGAGCTGTTTTTT. The chain joins TRBV7-2 to TRBJ2-2, with a weak D call TRBD1 (6 bases). Germline lookup yields CDR1 SGHTA and CDR2 FQGNSA. CDR3 length equals 16 residues. Trimming stripped 4 bases from V and 2 bases from J, with 14 bases between.